This T cell receptor beta chain was identified in a study of T cell responses to AZD1222 COVID-19 vaccine. This CDR3 is built from 16 residues. Trimming cost V 3 bases and J 4 bases; bases outside gene matches: 11. CDR1 is KGHSH and CDR2 is LQKENI in the germline V gene. Assay used: immunoSEQ multiplex PCR; TCRdb lists only in-frame clones, some missing. The table includes 250,000 to 300,000 clones, 90% to 95% detected once. The rearrangement uses TRBV18 and TRBJ1-1; the match to TRBD1 covers 7 bases. The clonotype was recovered from an adult who received the AZD1222 COVID-19 vaccine. The material was peripheral blood, obtained 28 days after the second AZD1222 dose. The DNA for the CDR3 is TGTGCCAGCTCACCGCGACAGGGTTCGGGGGGCACTGAAGCTTTCTTT. This encodes CASSPRQGSGGTEAFF.